This T cell receptor (beta chain) is drawn from a study of cytomegalovirus exposure and HLA in healthy donors. Study outcomes and limitations: A prior analysis recorded that most TCR beta V segments were productive about 87% or about 30% of the time.

A remark on this clone: Its antigen is unknown.

The PCR ran on 60 Vbeta and 13 Jbeta primers. Data came from immunoSEQ multiplex PCR; TCRdb stores just in-frame clones and leaves some out. The profile covers some 130,000 clones, with around nine tenths appearing a single time and around 5.2% taken by the ten largest. Germline CDR1 and CDR2: SEHNR and FQNEAQ (reference sequence). V lost 4 bases and J lost 2, with 19 bases in between. The CDR3 is 17 residues long. This TCR was sampled from a woman aged 25-40 years in good health and CMV-seronegative. This rearrangement joins TRBV7-9 to TRBJ2-3; D is perhaps TRBD2 (5 bases). The sequenced sample consisted of PBMCs. Here the CDR3 DNA reads TGTGCCAGCAGCTCGATAGGTCTTAGCGACCCCACAGATACGCAGTATTTT. It encodes CASSSIGLSDPTDTQYF.